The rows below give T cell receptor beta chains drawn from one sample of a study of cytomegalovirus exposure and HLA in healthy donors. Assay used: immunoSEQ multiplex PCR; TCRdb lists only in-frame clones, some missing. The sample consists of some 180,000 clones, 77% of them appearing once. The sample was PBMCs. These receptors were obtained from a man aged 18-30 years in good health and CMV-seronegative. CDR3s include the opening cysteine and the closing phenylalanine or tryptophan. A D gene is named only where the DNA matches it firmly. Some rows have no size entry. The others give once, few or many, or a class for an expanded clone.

DNA: TGCGCCAGCAGCCCAAGCCTCCGGACTGGGAACACCGGGGAGCTGTTTTTT; CDR3: CASSPSLRTGNTGELFF; V: TRBV5-1; D: .; length: 17; size: few; J: TRBJ2-2
DNA: TGTGCCAGCAGCACAGGGGGCAGCTACAATGAGCAGTTCTTC; CDR3: CASSTGGSYNEQFF; V: TRBV11-2; D: TRBD1; length: 14; size: once; J: TRBJ2-1
DNA: TGCAGCGTTGAAGGGGACAGGGGGCCAATGGCTTTCTTT; CDR3: CSVEGDRGPMAFF; V: TRBV29-1; D: TRBD1; length: 13; size: .; J: TRBJ1-1
DNA: TGTGCCAGCAAAACAGCCCTATCCCTCATGAACACTGAAGCTTTCTTT; CDR3: CASKTALSLMNTEAFF; V: TRBV5-8; D: .; length: 16; size: .; J: TRBJ1-1
DNA: TGTGCCAGTAGTGTTACCGGGACTAGCGGAACCTACGAGCAGTACTTC; CDR3: CASSVTGTSGTYEQYF; V: TRBV19; D: TRBD2; length: 16; size: few; J: TRBJ2-7
DNA: TGTGCCAGCAGTCGGACTAGCGGGAACTACAATGAGCAGTTCTTC; CDR3: CASSRTSGNYNEQFF; V: TRBV6-5; D: TRBD2; length: 15; size: .; J: TRBJ2-1
DNA: TGTGCCAGCTCACCTTTGGGACAGATGAACACTGAAGCTTTCTTT; CDR3: CASSPLGQMNTEAFF; V: TRBV18; D: TRBD1; length: 15; size: .; J: TRBJ1-1
DNA: TGTGCCAGCAGCTTAGAGACTAGTCGCATGGAGCAGTTCTTC; CDR3: CASSLETSRMEQFF; V: TRBV7-2; D: .; length: 14; size: .; J: TRBJ2-1
DNA: TGTGCCAGCAGTGATCCCACGCGGACAGGGGGACCCCTAGGGTCCCAGTACTTC; CDR3: CASSDPTRTGGPLGSQYF; V: TRBV25-1; D: TRBD1; length: 18; size: .; J: TRBJ2-5
DNA: TGTGCCAGCAGGTACAGGGGGGTAAACTATGGCTACACCTTC; CDR3: CASRYRGVNYGYTF; V: TRBV2; D: TRBD1; length: 14; size: .; J: TRBJ1-2
DNA: TGTGCCAGCAGTTACGGAGGGAATCGTAATTCACCCCTCCACTTT; CDR3: CASSYGGNRNSPLHF; V: TRBV6-5; D: .; length: 15; size: .; J: TRBJ1-6
DNA: TGTGCCAGCTCCCCAGTCCCGGGTGGGAATGAGCAGTTCTTC; CDR3: CASSPVPGGNEQFF; V: TRBV18; D: .; length: 14; size: .; J: TRBJ2-1
DNA: TGTGCCAGCAGCGTAGCGCAAATGAGTCTAGCCGGGGAGCTGTTTTTT; CDR3: CASSVAQMSLAGELFF; V: TRBV9; D: .; length: 16; size: .; J: TRBJ2-2
DNA: TGTGCCAGCAGCTTAAGAGGAATGAACACTGAAGCTTTCTTT; CDR3: CASSLRGMNTEAFF; V: TRBV11-3; D: .; length: 14; size: .; J: TRBJ1-1
DNA: TGCGCCAGCAGCCTGTTCAATCAGCCCCAGCATTTT; CDR3: CASSLFNQPQHF; V: TRBV23-1; D: .; length: 12; size: .; J: TRBJ1-5
DNA: TGTGCCTGGAGTGGACAGAGCTATGGCTACACCTTC; CDR3: CAWSGQSYGYTF; V: TRBV30; D: .; length: 12; size: .; J: TRBJ1-2
DNA: TGTGCCAGCAGTTACGAGGGTGGGAATTCACCCCTCCACTTT; CDR3: CASSYEGGNSPLHF; V: TRBV6-5; D: .; length: 14; size: .; J: TRBJ1-6
DNA: TGTGCCAGCAGCTCAAGACAGGGGACCTATGGCTACACCTTC; CDR3: CASSSRQGTYGYTF; V: TRBV5-4; D: TRBD1; length: 14; size: .; J: TRBJ1-2
DNA: TGTGCCAGCTCCCTGGGGGGACAGGGGACTTTCTTT; CDR3: CASSLGGQGTFF; V: TRBV18; D: TRBD1; length: 12; size: .; J: TRBJ1-1
DNA: TGTGCCAGCAGCAAGTCCCTAGCGGGAGTGAAGGTCGAGCAGTACTTC; CDR3: CASSKSLAGVKVEQYF; V: TRBV11-3; D: TRBD2; length: 16; size: .; J: TRBJ2-7
DNA: TGTGCCAGCAGTTACACGGGACAGCGATTTGAATCTTTCTTT; CDR3: CASSYTGQRFESFF; V: TRBV6-5; D: TRBD1; length: 14; size: once; J: TRBJ1-1
DNA: TGTGCCAGCAGTTTTGACAGGGTCTACGAGCAGTACTTC; CDR3: CASSFDRVYEQYF; V: TRBV6-6; D: TRBD1; length: 13; size: .; J: TRBJ2-7
DNA: TGCAGCGTTGTGGGGTTAGCGGGAGGGGACAATGAGCAGTTCTTC; CDR3: CSVVGLAGGDNEQFF; V: TRBV29-1; D: TRBD2; length: 15; size: .; J: TRBJ2-1
DNA: TGTGCCAGCACTCCCATCGGACAGGGTACTTCACCCCTCCACTTT; CDR3: CASTPIGQGTSPLHF; V: TRBV6-6; D: TRBD1; length: 15; size: .; J: TRBJ1-6
DNA: TGTGCCAGCTCACCACGGCGGGGGGGCCCCTTCTGGGAACACGAGCAGTACTTC; CDR3: CASSPRRGGPFWEHEQYF; V: TRBV18; D: TRBD2; length: 18; size: .; J: TRBJ2-7
DNA: TGCAGCGTTTCCGAGCTTTGGTCGGCCCAGTACTTC; CDR3: CSVSELWSAQYF; V: TRBV29-1; D: .; length: 12; size: few; J: TRBJ2-5